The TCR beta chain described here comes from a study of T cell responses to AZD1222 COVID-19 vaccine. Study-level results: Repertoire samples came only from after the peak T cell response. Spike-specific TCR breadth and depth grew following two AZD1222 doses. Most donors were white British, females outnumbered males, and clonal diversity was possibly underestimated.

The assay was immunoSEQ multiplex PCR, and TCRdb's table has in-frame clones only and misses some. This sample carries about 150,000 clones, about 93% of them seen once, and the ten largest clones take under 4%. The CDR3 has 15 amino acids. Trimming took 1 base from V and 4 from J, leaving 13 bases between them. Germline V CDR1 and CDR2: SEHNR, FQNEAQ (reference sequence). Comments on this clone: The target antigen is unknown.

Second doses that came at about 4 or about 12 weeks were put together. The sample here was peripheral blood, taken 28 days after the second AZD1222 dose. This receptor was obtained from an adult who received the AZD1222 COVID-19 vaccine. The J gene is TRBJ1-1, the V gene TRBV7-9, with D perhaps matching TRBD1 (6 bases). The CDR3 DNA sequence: TGTGCCAGCAGCTTAGGGGACACCGCGGGCACTGAAGCTTTCTTT. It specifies CASSLGDTAGTEAFF.